This is a list of T cell receptor beta chains from one sample in a study of cytomegalovirus exposure and HLA in healthy donors. Repertoires were generated with immunoSEQ multiplex PCR, while TCRdb's copy carries only in-frame clones and drops some. The sample includes approximately 150,000 clones, under 70% seen only once; the top ten take approximately 6.5%. Sequenced material: PBMCs. Receptor source: an older woman in good health and CMV-seronegative. CDR3s include the opening cysteine and the closing phenylalanine or tryptophan. The order of the fields is J gene, CDR3 length, V gene, CDR3 protein.

TRBJ2-2,17,TRBV2,CASSIISGGLNTGELFF
TRBJ2-1,14,TRBV7-2,CASSPNRDSNEQFF
TRBJ1-1,19,TRBV19,CASSIGVGNTGTKNTEAFF
TRBJ2-1,17,TRBV9,CASSSRTLRPTYNEQFF
TRBJ2-4,15,TRBV5-1,CASSLAGVRENIQYF
TRBJ1-1,13,TRBV14,CASSQEVRGTTFF
TRBJ2-7,12,TRBV19,CASGGGLYEQYF
TRBJ2-7,14,TRBV7-2,CASSEYFSGGEQYF
TRBJ2-3,17,TRBV9,CASSVGGLRGLTDTQYF
TRBJ1-1,14,TRBV5-1,CASSLQDMNTEAFF
TRBJ2-5,18,TRBV21-1,CASRSGLAGLRGQETQYF
TRBJ1-3,13,TRBV5-6,CASSFGQGNTIYF
TRBJ1-1,14,TRBV7-9,CASSLGEGHTEAFF
TRBJ2-3,15,TRBV6-5,CASSGPSRSTDTQYF
TRBJ2-3,17,TRBV5-1,CASSLPSTGGVTDTQYF
TRBJ2-1,14,TRBV9,CASSVRTGVHEQFF
TRBJ2-3,14,TRBV29-1,CSVENRGGTDTQYF
TRBJ2-7,16,TRBV7-2,CASSLVPGGDSYEQYF
TRBJ2-5,12,TRBV7-6,CASSLFEETQYF
TRBJ1-2,15,TRBV19,CASSIGQGAGYGYTF
TRBJ2-7,13,TRBV27,CASRGGARYEQYF
TRBJ1-2,15,TRBV5-1,CASSLDVGGEDGYTF
TRBJ2-7,14,TRBV6-1,CASSDGGRDYEQYF
TRBJ2-7,11,TRBV5-6,CASSVAGEQYF
TRBJ2-3,17,TRBV9,CASSVDPPGQTTDTQYF
TRBJ1-1,16,TRBV7-6,CASSLAPGTENTEAFF
TRBJ2-1,16,TRBV11-1,CASSLLLAGVGIEQFF
TRBJ2-7,12,TRBV7-2,CASSRDRGEQYF
TRBJ2-3,13,TRBV4-2,CASSQDRTDTQYF
TRBJ2-2,15,TRBV7-2,CASSQGQLNTGELFF
TRBJ2-3,15,TRBV19,CASSGGRGRGETQYF
TRBJ2-2,16,TRBV29-1,CSVAVSRGGNTGELFF
TRBJ2-5,14,TRBV7-2,CASSRDRGRETQYF
TRBJ1-1,14,TRBV19,CASSPRGAGTEAFF
TRBJ2-3,17,TRBV4-2,CASSHGLAGGGEDTQYF
TRBJ2-7,15,TRBV25-1,CASRTPGGQGVHQYF
TRBJ2-2,15,TRBV2,CASSVGQGGPGELFF
TRBJ1-4,15,TRBV28,CASSLAQGAVEKLFF
TRBJ2-3,15,TRBV7-2,CASSLGLSGSDTQYF
TRBJ1-2,16,TRBV19,CASSTQSRGTNYGYTF
TRBJ2-7,19,TRBV18,CASSPLCKCETGGVYEQYF